This passage covers 26 T cell receptor beta chains from one sample sequenced in a study of blood T cell repertoires in COVID-19. Only in-frame clones appear in the TCRdb table, and some are missing; sequencing was by immunoSEQ multiplex PCR. The table includes about 170,000 clones, around four fifths detected once. The sequencing input was peripheral blood. Source of these receptors: a woman older than 75 with COVID-19, enrolled during active disease.

This sequence joins TRBV19 and TRBJ2-7; 7 bases match TRBD2. The CDR3 length is 15 residues. Germline CDR1 LNHDA, CDR2 SQIVND (reference sequence). Trimming at V came to 4 bases and at J to 3 bases, leaving 9 bases not matched to a gene. The CDR3 here is CASSTGGRGSYEQYF. The CDR3, as DNA: TGTGCCAGTAGTACTGGCGGGAGAGGAAGCTACGAGCAGTACTTC.

This chain joins TRBV6-2 or TRBV6-3 and TRBJ1-1; D not certain. Germline CDR1 and CDR2: MNHEY and SVGEGT. Trimming removed 3 bases at V and 0 bases at J, with 5 bases between. This CDR3 spans 13 amino acids. CDR3 loop: CASSYILNTEAFF. The CDR3 DNA sequence: TGTGCCAGCAGTTATATTTTGAACACTGAAGCTTTCTTT.

This sequence joins TRBV18 and TRBJ1-1; D remains unclear. The CDR3 loop spans 13 amino acids. CDR1 is KGHSH, CDR2 LQKENI, per germline. Trimming left V 8 bases short and J 3 bases short, with 13 bases between. The CDR3 DNA is TGTGCCAGCACCAATACAATCGACACTGAAGCTTTCTTT. Translating gives CASTNTIDTEAFF.

This chain joins TRBV11-2 and TRBJ1-2; 7 bases are shared with TRBD1. This CDR3 is built from 16 residues. J was trimmed by 5 bases and V by 5 bases; bases with no gene match: 14. Per the germline V gene, CDR1 is SGHAT and CDR2 is FQNNGV. For the CDR3, the DNA is TGTGCCAGCAGCCCGCACCGACAGGGCGCGATATATGGCTACACCTTC. This sequence encodes CASSPHRQGAIYGYTF.

The chain recombines TRBV21-1 with TRBJ1-1; TRBD1 is taken as the D call from the table, unchecked against the DNA. TRBV21-1 has pseudogene status. This CDR3 region has 14 residues. Written as DNA, the CDR3 is TGTGCCACAACAAACTCCGACAGGGTAGTGGAAGCTTTCTTT. Residues: CATTNSDRVVEAFF.

The chain uses TRBV15 and TRBJ1-2; a weak D match, TRBD1 (6 bases). The CDR3 consists of 14 residues. V shed 1 base and J shed 4 bases, with 10 bases lying between them. Germline-derived CDR1 and CDR2 are LNHNV and YYDKDF (reference sequence). The CDR3 DNA reads TGTGCCACCAGCAGAGGGCAGGGGAGCTATGGCTACACCTTC. It encodes CATSRGQGSYGYTF. Full variable domain (remainder filled in from reference TRBV15 and TRBJ1-2): DAMVIQNPRYQVTQFGKPVTLSCSQTLNHNVMYWYQQKSSQAPKLLFHYYDKDFNNEADTPDNFQSRRPNTSFCFLDIRSPGLGDTAMYLCATSRGQGSYGYTFGSGTRLTVV.

The gene calls are TRBV5-4 and TRBJ2-2, with D possibly matching TRBD1 (5 bases). Deletions cut 2 bases from V and 1 base from J, with 9 bases between. The CDR3 has 15 residues. CDR1 SGHNT and CDR2 YYREEE come from the germline V gene (reference sequence). The CDR3 DNA is TGTGCCAGCAGCTTAAACAGGATGAACACCGGGGAGCTGTTTTTT. Its translation is CASSLNRMNTGELFF.

The J gene is TRBJ2-7, the V gene TRBV15; TRBD2 matches at 7 bases. With 1 base clipped from V and 0 bases from J, the junction kept 6 bases outside the gene matches. CDR3 length: 16 residues. Germline CDR1 is LNHNV and CDR2 is YYDKDF (reference sequence). CDR3 coding DNA: TGTGCCACCAGCAGAGCGGTGGGAGGGATCTCCTACGAGCAGTACTTC. It is translated as CATSRAVGGISYEQYF.

V is TRBV5-1 and J is TRBJ2-7; 7 nucleotides match TRBD1. CDR3 size: 14 residues. V lost 3 bases and J lost 2; bases outside the gene matches: 5. Germline values: CDR1 SGHRS, CDR2 YFSETQ. CDR3 nucleotides: TGCGCCAGCAGCTGGGGGACAGCGACCTACGAGCAGTACTTC. As protein: CASSWGTATYEQYF.

Only a few counts were recorded for this clone. The chain has TRBV7-6 and TRBJ2-3; D is possibly TRBD1 (5 bases). The CDR3 is 16 amino acids. Germline CDR1 and CDR2: SGHVS and FNYEAQ. The V and J ends lost 0 bases and 5 bases respectively, with 15 bases between them. CDR3 coding DNA: TGTGCCAGCAGCTTAGCAAGATCAGGGAACGGAGATACGCAGTATTTT. It encodes CASSLARSGNGDTQYF.

The genes are TRBV6-2 or TRBV6-3 and TRBJ1-1; D remains ambiguous. This CDR3 is 15 amino acids long. V lost 4 bases to trimming and J lost 0 bases, with 12 bases between them. Germline values: CDR1 MNHEY, CDR2 SVGEGT. The DNA of the CDR3 is TGTGCCAGCAGTTCCCCGGGTCACATGAACACTGAAGCTTTCTTT. It encodes CASSSPGHMNTEAFF.

The chain combines TRBV5-1 with TRBJ1-4; a possible D gene is TRBD1 (5 bases). Germline-derived CDR1 and CDR2 are SGHRS and YFSETQ. The CDR3 totals 14 residues. V was pared by 1 base and J by 5 bases, with 9 bases between. CDR3 coding DNA: TGCGCCAGCAGCTTGCGACAGACGAATGAAAAACTGTTTTTT. Its translation: CASSLRQTNEKLFF.

This clone was counted a few times. The rearrangement joins TRBV18 to TRBJ1-6; 8 nucleotides line up with TRBD1. From germline, CDR1 is KGHSH and CDR2 LQKENI. V shed 5 bases, J shed 6 bases, and the junction held 3 bases outside the gene matches. CDR3 length: 14 residues. For the CDR3, the DNA is TGTGCCAGCTCAGAGGACAGGGTTAATTCACCCCTCCACTTT. As protein: CASSEDRVNSPLHF.

In DNA, the CDR3 is TGCGCCAGCTCATACCGGGAAAACACTGAAGCTTTCTTT. Translated: CASSYRENTEAFF. The genes are TRBV5-1 and TRBJ1-1; no reliable D call. CDR1 is SGHRS and CDR2 is YFSETQ in the germline V gene. V lost 7 bases to trimming and J lost 2 bases, with 12 bases between them. There are 13 residues in the CDR3. The complete variable domain, with remaining parts taken from reference TRBV5-1 and TRBJ1-1, reads KAGVTQTPRYLIKTRGQQVTLSCSPISGHRSVSWYQQTPGQGLQFLFEYFSETQRNKGNFPGRFSGRQFSNSRSEMNVSTLELGDSALYLCASSYRENTEAFFGQGTRLTVV.

The chain combines TRBV3-1 (or the pseudogene TRBV3-2) with TRBJ2-7, with 7 positions matching TRBD2. The CDR3 contains 15 residues. V gave up 0 bases and J gave up 7 bases; unmatched junction bases: 9. The V gene's germline CDR1 is LGHDT and CDR2 YNNKEL (reference sequence). The CDR3 is CASSQDLAWEGEQYF. The CDR3 coding sequence is TGTGCCAGCAGCCAAGATCTTGCGTGGGAGGGGGAGCAGTACTTC.

The chain joins TRBV6-1 to TRBJ1-3; 8 nucleotides line up with TRBD1. J was trimmed by 0 bases and V by 2 bases; bases with no gene match: 3. The CDR3 consists of 16 residues. Germline CDR1 and CDR2: MNHNS and SASEGT. The CDR3 nucleotides read TGTGCCAGCAGTGAACGGGACAGGACCTCTGGAAACACCATATATTTT. Translating it yields CASSERDRTSGNTIYF.

The rearrangement links TRBV12-5 to TRBJ2-5; D might be TRBD1 (5 bases). V gave up 9 bases and J gave up 1 base, with 15 bases separating them. Germline V lookup: CDR1 LGHNT, CDR2 FRNRAP. CDR3 length: 14 amino acids. CDR3 region: CASHKGQFQETQYF. The CDR3 nucleotides are TGTGCTAGCCATAAGGGGCAGTTCCAAGAGACCCAGTACTTC. The full variable domain, in which reference TRBV12-5 and TRBJ2-5 provide the parts outside the CDR3, is DARVTQTPRHKVTEMGQEVTMRCQPILGHNTVFWYRQTMMQGLELLAYFRNRAPLDDSGMPKDRFSAEMPDATLATLKIQPSEPRDSAVYFCASHKGQFQETQYFGPGTRLLVL.

The chain has TRBV10-1 and TRBJ1-6; D remains ambiguous. The CDR3 has 13 residues. CDR1 and CDR2 (germline): WNHNN, SYGVQD (reference sequence). With 8 bases removed from V and 10 bases from J, the gap between germline ends came to 15 bases. CDR3 loop: CASPAVGDSPLHF. The CDR3 DNA sequence: TGCGCCAGCCCTGCCGTGGGCGACTCACCCCTCCACTTT.

The J gene is TRBJ1-5, the V gene TRBV19; possibly TRBD1 for D (6 bases). V was clipped by 9 bases and J by 5 bases, with 14 bases between them. Germline V CDR1 and CDR2: LNHDA, SQIVND (reference sequence). This CDR3 comprises 13 residues. CDR3 region: CASDGGAYQPQHF. CDR3 sequence (DNA): TGTGCCAGCGATGGGGGGGCCTATCAGCCCCAGCATTTT.

V and J are TRBV5-8 and TRBJ1-5, with TRBD1 as a possible D gene (6 bases). V shed 2 bases and J shed 0 bases, with 12 bases lying between them. This CDR3 has 16 amino acids. CDR1 is SGHTS, CDR2 YDEGEE, per germline. The CDR3 DNA sequence: TGTGCCAGCAGCTTACCGGGACAACCTAGCAATCAGCCCCAGCATTTT. Amino acids: CASSLPGQPSNQPQHF.

This clone occurred once. The chain uses TRBV9 and TRBJ2-3; TRBD2 matches 8 bases. The CDR3 extends over 16 amino acids. V was clipped by 0 bases and J by 2 bases; unmatched bases: 5. Germline loops: CDR1 SGDLS, CDR2 YYNGEE. For the CDR3, the DNA is TGTGCCAGCAGCGTAGTCTCGGGGGGGGTCACAGATACGCAGTATTTT. This codes for CASSVVSGGVTDTQYF.

The V and J genes are TRBV7-2 and TRBJ2-5, with 11 bases lining up with TRBD2. V lost 5 bases and J lost 4; bases outside the gene matches: 6. CDR1 and CDR2 from the germline V gene are SGHTA and FQGNSA. This CDR3 is 15 amino acids long. CDR3 loop: CASSPLGTSGETQYF. CDR3 coding DNA: TGTGCCAGCAGCCCACTCGGGACTAGCGGAGAGACCCAGTACTTC.

The chain uses TRBV7-3 and TRBJ2-7; 8 nucleotides align to TRBD2. CDR3 length: 15 amino acids. From germline, CDR1 is SGHTA and CDR2 FQGTGA. Unmatched junction bases numbered 6, after V lost 5 bases and J lost 0 bases. CDR3 bases: TGTGCCAGCAGCCGAACTAGCGGTTTCTCCTACGAGCAGTACTTC. Translated, it gives CASSRTSGFSYEQYF.

The V and J genes are TRBV6-5 and TRBJ2-5, with 7 bases lining up with TRBD1. The germline V gene encodes CDR1 MNHEY and CDR2 SVGAGI. This CDR3 has 16 amino acids. Losses at the gene ends were 0 bases for V and 5 bases for J; bases not matched to a gene: 9. In DNA form, the CDR3 reads TGTGCCAGCAGTTACTCGAAAGGGGGCCTGGGGGAGACCCAGTACTTC. It codes for CASSYSKGGLGETQYF.

The chain uses TRBV28 and TRBJ1-3; D gene unclear. Per germline, CDR1 MDHEN and CDR2 SYDVKM. The length of the CDR3 is 15 residues. Trimming stripped 2 bases from V and 1 base from J, with 9 bases between. CDR3 sequence reads: CASSLGGRSGNTIYF. The CDR3 coding sequence is TGTGCCAGCAGTTTAGGTGGGAGGTCTGGAAACACCATATATTTT.

On this clone itself: At one end, the junction sequence differs from germline, possibly due to a read error. The J gene is TRBJ2-5, the V gene TRBV7-7; no clear D gene. CDR3 length equals 13 residues. The germline V gene has CDR1 SSHAT and CDR2 FNYEAQ (reference sequence). CDR3 residues: CASSLGRRETQYF. The CDR3 coding sequence is TGTGCTAGCAGCTTGGGCAGAAGGGAGACCCAGTACTTC.